One T cell receptor beta chain is described in this entry. The antigen remains unidentified. The junction had 15 bases not matched to a gene; V was cut back by 5 bases and J by 0 bases. CDR3 length: 18 residues. CDR1 and CDR2 from the germline V gene are SEHNR and FQNEAQ (reference sequence). Breast cancer patients provided tissue from their axillary draining lymph nodes. A single record per CDR3 protein comes from TCRdb applying MiXCR to the multiplex PCR reads. This table holds around 140,000 distinct CDR3 sequences, around 22% found once. The record originates from a study of breast tumors, draining lymph nodes, adjacent tissues. Whole-study results and caveats: Tumor T cell lymph node origin was a supported hypothesis, not proven. Tumors had less TCR diversity than lymph nodes, more than nontumor tissue. Findings are consistent with lymph node origin and intratumoral expansion of most tumor T cells.

This receptor was obtained from a female donor with breast cancer. Some clones in this sample may be carry-over from other donors' samples. This chain joins TRBV7-9 and TRBJ2-5; 7 nucleotides agree with TRBD1. Sequenced sample: axillary lymph node tissue. The CDR3 sequence: CASSPLAWYRGHQETQYF. CDR3 DNA: TGTGCCAGCAGCCCATTGGCTTGGTACAGGGGCCACCAAGAGACCCAGTACTTC.